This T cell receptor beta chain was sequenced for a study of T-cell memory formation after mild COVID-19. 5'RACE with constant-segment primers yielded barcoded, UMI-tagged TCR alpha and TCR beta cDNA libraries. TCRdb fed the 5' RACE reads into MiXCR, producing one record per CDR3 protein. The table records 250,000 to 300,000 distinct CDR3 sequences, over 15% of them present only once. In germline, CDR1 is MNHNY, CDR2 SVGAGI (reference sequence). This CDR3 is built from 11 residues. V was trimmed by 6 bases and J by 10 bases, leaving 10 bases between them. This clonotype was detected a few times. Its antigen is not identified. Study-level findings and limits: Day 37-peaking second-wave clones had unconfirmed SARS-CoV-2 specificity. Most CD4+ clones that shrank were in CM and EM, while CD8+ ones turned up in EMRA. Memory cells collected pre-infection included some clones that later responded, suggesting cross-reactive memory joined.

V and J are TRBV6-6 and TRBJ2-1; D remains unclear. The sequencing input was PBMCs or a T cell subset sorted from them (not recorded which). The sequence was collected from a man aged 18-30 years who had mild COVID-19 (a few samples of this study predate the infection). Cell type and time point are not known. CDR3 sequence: CASSLIGEQFF. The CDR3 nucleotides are TGTGCCAGCAGCCTGATCGGAGAGCAGTTCTTC.